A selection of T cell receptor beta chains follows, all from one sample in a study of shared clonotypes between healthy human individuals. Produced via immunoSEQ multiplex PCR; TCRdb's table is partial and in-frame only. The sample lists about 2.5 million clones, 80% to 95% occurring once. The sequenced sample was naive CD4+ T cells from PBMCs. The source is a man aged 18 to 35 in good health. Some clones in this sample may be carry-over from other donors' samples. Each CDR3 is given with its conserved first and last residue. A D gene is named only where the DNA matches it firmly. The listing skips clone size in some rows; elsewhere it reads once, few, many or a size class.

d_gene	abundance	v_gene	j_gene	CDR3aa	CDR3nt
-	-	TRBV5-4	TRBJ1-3	CASSFEGTKGNTIYF	TGTGCCAGCAGCTTCGAGGGCACGAAAGGAAACACCATATATTTT
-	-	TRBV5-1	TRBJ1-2	CASSLDGAFPASYGYTF	TGCGCCAGCAGCTTGGATGGGGCCTTCCCTGCAAGCTATGGCTACACCTTC
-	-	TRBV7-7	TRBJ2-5	CASSLGVGQETQYF	TGTGCCAGCAGCTTAGGGGTGGGTCAAGAGACCCAGTACTTC
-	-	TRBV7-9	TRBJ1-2	CASSSSVGTAGYTF	TGTGCCAGCAGCTCTTCTGTCGGGACGGCTGGCTACACCTTC
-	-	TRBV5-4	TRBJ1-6	CASSLPGTHNSPLHF	TGTGCCAGCAGCCTCCCCGGGACACATAATTCACCCCTCCACTTT
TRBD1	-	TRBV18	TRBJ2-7	CASSPPDGQGGFHEQYF	TGTGCCAGCTCACCACCGGACGGACAGGGTGGTTTCCACGAGCAGTACTTC
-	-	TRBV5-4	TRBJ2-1	CASRSGSDYNEQFF	TGTGCCAGCCGATCAGGTAGCGATTACAATGAGCAGTTCTTC
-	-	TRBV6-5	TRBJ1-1	CASSSPAHTEAFF	TGTGCCAGCAGTTCACCTGCGCACACTGAAGCTTTCTTT
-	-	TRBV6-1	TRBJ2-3	CAISDPGGTDTQYF	TGTGCCATCAGTGATCCAGGTGGCACAGATACGCAGTATTTT
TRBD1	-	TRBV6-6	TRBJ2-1	CASRPTGGSYNEQFF	TGTGCCAGCAGGCCTACAGGGGGCTCCTACAATGAGCAGTTCTTC
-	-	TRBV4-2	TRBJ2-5	CASSLGLLGIETQYF	TGTGCCAGCAGCCTGGGACTTCTAGGTATCGAGACCCAGTACTTC
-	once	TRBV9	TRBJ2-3	CASSVAGTSTDTQYF	TGTGCCAGCAGCGTAGCAGGGACTAGCACAGATACGCAGTATTTT
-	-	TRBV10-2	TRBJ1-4	CASSDLGWQDTDEKLFF	TGCGCCAGCAGTGATTTAGGGTGGCAGGACACCGATGAAAAACTGTTTTTT
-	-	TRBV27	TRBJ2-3	CASSLVPGSRTDTQYF	TGTGCCAGCAGTTTAGTCCCGGGTTCAAGGACAGATACGCAGTATTTT
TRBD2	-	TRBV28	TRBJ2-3	CASSQPLTSGRWGDTQYF	TGTGCCAGCAGCCAACCCCTGACTAGCGGGAGGTGGGGAGATACGCAGTATTTT
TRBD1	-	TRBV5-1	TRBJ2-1	CASSSPGQGQGLFF	TGCGCCAGCAGCTCGCCCGGACAGGGCCAGGGATTGTTCTTC
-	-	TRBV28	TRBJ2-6	CASRDTSGANVLTF	TGTGCCAGCAGGGACACCTCTGGGGCCAACGTCCTGACTTTC
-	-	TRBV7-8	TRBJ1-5	CASSLGATASNQPQHF	TGTGCCAGCAGCTTAGGGGCGACCGCGAGCAATCAGCCCCAGCATTTT
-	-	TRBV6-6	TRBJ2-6	CASTWQGVGANVLTF	TGTGCCAGCACCTGGCAGGGAGTTGGGGCCAACGTCCTGACTTTC
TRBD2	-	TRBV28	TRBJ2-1	CASSLLLAGYNEQFF	TGTGCCAGCAGTTTATTACTAGCGGGGTACAATGAGCAGTTCTTC
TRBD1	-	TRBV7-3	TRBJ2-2	CASSPRQGEVGELFF	TGTGCCAGCAGCCCCAGACAGGGGGAAGTCGGGGAGCTGTTTTTT
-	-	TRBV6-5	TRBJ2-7	CASRDRGGLSYEQYF	TGTGCCAGCAGAGATAGGGGCGGATTATCCTACGAGCAGTACTTC
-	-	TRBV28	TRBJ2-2	CASIKGANTGELFF	TGTGCCAGCATTAAGGGCGCGAACACCGGGGAGCTGTTTTTT
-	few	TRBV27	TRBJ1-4	CASSLSGRSEKLFF	TGTGCCAGCAGTTTATCAGGGAGAAGCGAAAAACTGTTTTTT
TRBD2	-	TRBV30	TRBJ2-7	CAWNPGGGEYEQYF	TGTGCCTGGAACCCGGGAGGTGGAGAATACGAGCAGTACTTC
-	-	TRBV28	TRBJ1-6	CASSLNGGYNSPLHF	TGTGCCAGCAGTCTAAACGGGGGATATAATTCACCCCTCCACTTT
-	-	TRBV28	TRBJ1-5	CASSAPGQRGNQPQHF	TGTGCCAGCAGTGCCCCGGGACAAAGGGGCAATCAGCCCCAGCATTTT
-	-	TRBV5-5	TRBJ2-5	CASCFAEKETQYF	TGTGCCAGCTGTTTCGCAGAGAAAGAGACCCAGTACTTC
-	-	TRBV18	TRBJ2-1	CASSPGVNNEQFF	TGTGCCAGCTCACCAGGGGTCAACAATGAGCAGTTCTTC
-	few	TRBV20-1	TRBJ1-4	CSARTDEKLFF	TGCAGTGCTCGGACAGACGAAAAACTGTTTTTT
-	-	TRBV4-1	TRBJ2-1	CASSQVRGLFYNEQFF	TGCGCCAGCAGCCAAGTGCGAGGACTATTCTACAATGAGCAGTTCTTC
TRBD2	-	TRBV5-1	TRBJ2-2	CASSLALAGENTGELFF	TGCGCCAGCAGCTTGGCTCTAGCGGGAGAGAACACCGGGGAGCTGTTTTTT
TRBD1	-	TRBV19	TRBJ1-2	CASSIPVTGYYGYTF	TGTGCCAGTAGTATTCCCGTGACAGGGTACTATGGCTACACCTTC
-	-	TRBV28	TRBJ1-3	CASSLWVRNSGNTIYF	TGTGCCAGCAGTTTATGGGTCCGGAACTCTGGAAACACCATATATTTT
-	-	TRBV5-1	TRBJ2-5	CASSLASGGTAETQYF	TGCGCCAGCAGCTTGGCCTCCGGGGGAACCGCGGAGACCCAGTACTTC
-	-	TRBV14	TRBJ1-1	CASSLWTGTEAFF	TGTGCCAGCAGCTTGTGGACGGGCACTGAAGCTTTCTTT
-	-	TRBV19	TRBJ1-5	CASSWALNQPQHF	TGTGCCAGTAGTTGGGCCCTCAATCAGCCCCAGCATTTT
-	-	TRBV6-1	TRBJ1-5	CASSEAEYSNQPQHF	TGTGCCAGCAGTGAGGCAGAATATAGCAATCAGCCCCAGCATTTT
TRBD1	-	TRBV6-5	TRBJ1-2	CASSYRRTGGAGYTF	TGTGCCAGCAGTTATAGGCGGACAGGGGGCGCGGGCTACACCTTC
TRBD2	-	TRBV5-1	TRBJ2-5	CASGRREGETQYF	TGCGCCAGCGGTCGGAGGGAGGGAGAGACCCAGTACTTC
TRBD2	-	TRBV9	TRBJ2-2	CASSVGGGNTGELFF	TGTGCCAGCAGCGTAGGCGGGGGGAACACCGGGGAGCTGTTTTTT
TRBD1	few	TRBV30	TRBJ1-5	CAWSDWDRGVDQPQHF	TGTGCCTGGAGCGACTGGGACAGGGGGGTCGATCAGCCCCAGCATTTT
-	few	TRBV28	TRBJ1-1	CASTIPHNTEAFF	TGTGCCAGTACGATCCCTCACAACACTGAAGCTTTCTTT
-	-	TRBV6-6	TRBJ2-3	CASTKGGRELAQYF	TGTGCCAGCACTAAGGGGGGGCGGGAGTTGGCGCAGTATTTT